The clone carrying this TCR beta chain was recorded at least ten times. Its antigen is still unknown. From 350 to 500 ng of RNA, a library with molecular barcoded alpha/delta and beta/gamma adaptors was made. TCRdb processed the reads anew with MiXCR; each CDR3 protein has one entry. The repertoire has roughly 130,000 distinct CDR3 sequences, 10% to 15% of them found once; the top ten carry 9.5% to 11%. These data are taken from a study of read filtering for tumor transcriptome and immune sequencing. Notes on the study in general: IR-seq and RNA-seq agreed better without single-read clonotypes.

The CDR3 totals 14 residues. From germline, CDR1 is SGHAT and CDR2 FQNNGV. Trimming pared 1 base from V and 6 bases from J, leaving 10 bases between. Sequenced sample: a population of CD138-negative cells sorted from bone marrow. The chain employs TRBV11-2 and TRBJ2-1; a weak D match, TRBD2 (6 bases). The clonotype comes from a donor at least 40 years old with multiple myeloma. The chain's CDR3 is CASSLAGLGNEQFF. The CDR3 coding sequence is TGTGCCAGCAGCTTAGCGGGACTGGGCAATGAGCAGTTCTTC.